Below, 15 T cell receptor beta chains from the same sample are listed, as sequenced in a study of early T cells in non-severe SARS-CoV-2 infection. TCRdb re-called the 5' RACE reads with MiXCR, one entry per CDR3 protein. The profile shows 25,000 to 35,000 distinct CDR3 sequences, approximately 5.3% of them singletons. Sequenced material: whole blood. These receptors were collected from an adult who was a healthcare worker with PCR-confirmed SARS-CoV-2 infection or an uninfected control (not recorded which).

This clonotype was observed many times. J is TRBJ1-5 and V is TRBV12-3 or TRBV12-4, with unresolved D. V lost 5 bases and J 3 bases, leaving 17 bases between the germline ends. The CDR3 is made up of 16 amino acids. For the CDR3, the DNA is TGTGCCAGCAGTGGCCTCCCCTGGGGATCCAATCAGCCCCAGCATTTT. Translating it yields CASSGLPWGSNQPQHF.

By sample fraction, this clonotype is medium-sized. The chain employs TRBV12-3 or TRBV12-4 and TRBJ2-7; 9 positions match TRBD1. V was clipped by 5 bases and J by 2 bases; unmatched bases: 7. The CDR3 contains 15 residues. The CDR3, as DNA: TGTGCCAGCAGTCCCGCGGGGACAGGGACCTACGAGCAGTACTTC. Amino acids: CASSPAGTGTYEQYF.

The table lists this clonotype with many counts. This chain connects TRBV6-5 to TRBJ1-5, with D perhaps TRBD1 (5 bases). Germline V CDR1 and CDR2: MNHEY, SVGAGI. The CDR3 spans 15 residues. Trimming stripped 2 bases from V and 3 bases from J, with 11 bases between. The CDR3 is CASSYKGLINQPQHF. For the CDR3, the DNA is TGTGCCAGCAGTTACAAGGGGCTCATCAATCAGCCCCAGCATTTT.

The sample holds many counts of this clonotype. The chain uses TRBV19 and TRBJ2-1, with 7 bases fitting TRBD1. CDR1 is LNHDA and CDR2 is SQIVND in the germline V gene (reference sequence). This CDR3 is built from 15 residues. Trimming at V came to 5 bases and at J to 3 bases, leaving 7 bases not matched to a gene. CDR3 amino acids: CASSSTWDSYNEQFF. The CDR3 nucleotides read TGTGCCAGTAGTTCTACCTGGGACAGCTACAATGAGCAGTTCTTC.

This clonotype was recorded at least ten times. The CDR3 is CATSAAFGISYNEQFF. CDR3 nucleotide sequence: TGTGCCACCAGTGCCGCTTTTGGGATCTCCTACAATGAGCAGTTCTTC. V gene TRBV24-1 combines with J gene TRBJ2-1; no definite D call. Between the trimmed V and J ends, which lost 5 bases and 0 bases, there was a span of 13 bases. Germline V gene lookup returns CDR1 KGHDR and CDR2 SFDVKD. This CDR3 region has 16 residues.

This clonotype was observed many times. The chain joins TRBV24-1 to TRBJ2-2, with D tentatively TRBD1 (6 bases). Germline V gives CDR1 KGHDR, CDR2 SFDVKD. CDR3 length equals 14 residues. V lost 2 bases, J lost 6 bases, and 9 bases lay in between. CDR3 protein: CATSDSPGAGELFF. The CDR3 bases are TGTGCCACCAGTGATTCCCCAGGGGCCGGGGAGCTGTTTTTT.

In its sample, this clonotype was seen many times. The CDR3 spells CAWSAAVGSNQPQHF. The CDR3 bases are TGTGCCTGGAGTGCGGCTGTGGGGAGCAATCAGCCCCAGCATTTT. The chain couples TRBV30 to TRBJ1-5; D remains unclear. The germline CDR1 and CDR2 sequences are GTSNPN and SVGIG (reference sequence). V was trimmed by 1 base and J by 1 base, leaving 11 bases between them. The CDR3 is 15 amino acids. Together with reference TRBV30 and TRBJ1-5, the CDR3 gives the full variable domain: SQTIHQWPATLVQPVGSPLSLECTVEGTSNPNLYWYRQAAGRGLQLLFYSVGIGQISSEVPQNLSASRPQDRQFILSSKKLLLSDSGFYLCAWSAAVGSNQPQHFGDGTRLSIL.

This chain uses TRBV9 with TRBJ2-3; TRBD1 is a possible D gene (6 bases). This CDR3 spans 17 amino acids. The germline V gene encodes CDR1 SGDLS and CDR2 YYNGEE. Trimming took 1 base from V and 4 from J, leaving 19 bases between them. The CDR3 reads CASSVSTGIGGPDTQYF. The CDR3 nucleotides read TGTGCCAGCAGCGTATCTACAGGGATAGGAGGTCCAGATACGCAGTATTTT.

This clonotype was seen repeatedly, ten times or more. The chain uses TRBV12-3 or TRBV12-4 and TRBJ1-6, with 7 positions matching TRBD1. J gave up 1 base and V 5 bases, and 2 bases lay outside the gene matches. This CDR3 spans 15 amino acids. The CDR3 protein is CASSPTGSYNSPLHF. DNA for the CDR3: TGTGCCAGCAGTCCGACAGGGTCCTATAATTCACCCCTCCACTTT.

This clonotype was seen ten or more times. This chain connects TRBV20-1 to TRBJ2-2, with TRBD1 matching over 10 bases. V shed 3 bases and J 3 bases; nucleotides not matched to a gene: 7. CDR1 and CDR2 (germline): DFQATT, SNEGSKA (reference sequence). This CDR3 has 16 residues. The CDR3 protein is CSARGLGQGDTGELFF. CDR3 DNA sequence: TGCAGTGCTAGGGGCCTTGGACAGGGGGACACCGGGGAGCTGTTTTTT.

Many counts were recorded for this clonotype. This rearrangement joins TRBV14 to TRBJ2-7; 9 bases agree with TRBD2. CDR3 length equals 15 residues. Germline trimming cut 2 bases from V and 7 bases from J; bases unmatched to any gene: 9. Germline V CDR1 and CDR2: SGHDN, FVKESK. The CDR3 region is CASSQKPSGTGEQYF. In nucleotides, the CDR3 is TGTGCCAGCAGCCAAAAACCTAGCGGGACGGGGGAGCAGTACTTC.

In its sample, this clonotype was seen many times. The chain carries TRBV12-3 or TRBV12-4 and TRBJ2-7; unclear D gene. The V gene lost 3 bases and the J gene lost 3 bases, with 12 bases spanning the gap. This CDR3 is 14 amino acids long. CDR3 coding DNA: TGTGCCAGCAGTTTTTCCCTGGCGGACTACGAGCAGTACTTC. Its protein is CASSFSLADYEQYF.

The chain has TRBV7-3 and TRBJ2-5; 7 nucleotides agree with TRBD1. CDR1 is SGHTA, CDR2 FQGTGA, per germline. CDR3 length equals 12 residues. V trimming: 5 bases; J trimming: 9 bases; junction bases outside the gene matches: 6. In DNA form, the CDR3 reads TGTGCCAGCAGCCACCCTGGACAGGCCCAGTACTTC. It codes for CASSHPGQAQYF. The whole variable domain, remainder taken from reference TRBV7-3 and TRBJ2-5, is GAGVSQTPSNKVTEKGKYVELRCDPISGHTALYWYRQSLGQGPEFLIYFQGTGAADDSGLPNDRFFAVRPEGSVSTLKIQRTERGDSAVYLCASSHPGQAQYFGPGTRLLVL.

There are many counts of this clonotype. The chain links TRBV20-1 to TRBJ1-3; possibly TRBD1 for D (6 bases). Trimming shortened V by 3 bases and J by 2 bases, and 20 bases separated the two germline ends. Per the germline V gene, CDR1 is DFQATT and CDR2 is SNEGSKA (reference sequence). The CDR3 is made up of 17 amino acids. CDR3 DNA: TGCAGTGCTAGGGGGGGCGCTTCTAGGACCCCTGGAAACACCATATATTTT. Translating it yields CSARGGASRTPGNTIYF.

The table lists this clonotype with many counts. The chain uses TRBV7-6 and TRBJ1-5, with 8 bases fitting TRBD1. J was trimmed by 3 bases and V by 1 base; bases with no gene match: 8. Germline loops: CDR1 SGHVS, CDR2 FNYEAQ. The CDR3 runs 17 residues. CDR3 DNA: TGTGCCAGCAGCTTAGAGACAGGGGCGCTCTTCAATCAGCCCCAGCATTTT. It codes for CASSLETGALFNQPQHF.